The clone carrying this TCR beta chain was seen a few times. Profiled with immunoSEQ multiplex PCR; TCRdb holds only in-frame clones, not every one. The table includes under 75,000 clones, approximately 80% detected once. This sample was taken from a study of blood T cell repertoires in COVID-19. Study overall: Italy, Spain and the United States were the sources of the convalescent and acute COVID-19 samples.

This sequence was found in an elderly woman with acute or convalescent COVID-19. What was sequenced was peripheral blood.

The CDR3 spells CATSDWAPGGETQYF. In DNA, the CDR3 is TGTGCCACCAGTGATTGGGCCCCCGGGGGGGAGACCCAGTACTTC. This chain joins TRBV24-1 and TRBJ2-5; 7 bases match TRBD2. Germline CDR1 is KGHDR and CDR2 is SFDVKD. The CDR3 loop spans 15 amino acids. V shed 2 bases and J 5 bases; nucleotides not matched to a gene: 7.